The T cell receptor beta chain described here comes from a study of blood T cell repertoires in COVID-19. CDR3 size: 13 residues. V dropped 6 bases and J dropped 4; count of bases not matched to a gene: 3. Germline CDR1 is MNHEY and CDR2 is SVGAGI. The table came from immunoSEQ multiplex PCR; TCRdb's copy has only in-frame clones and leaves some out. The sample lists some 89,000 clones; about 85% were seen once. Specimen: peripheral blood. This chain uses TRBV6-5 with TRBJ2-1; 7 bases are a match to TRBD1. The sequence came from a man aged 55-75 years with acute or convalescent COVID-19. The CDR3 region has the DNA TGTGCCAGCAGACAGGGGACGTACAATGAGCAGTTCTTC. As protein: CASRQGTYNEQFF.